Described below is a single TCR beta chain sequence and its context. Its target is not known. This entry belongs to a study of T cell responses to AZD1222 COVID-19 vaccine. Regarding the study as a whole: There were mostly white British donors and more females than males, and clonal diversity was possibly underestimated.

Generated by immunoSEQ multiplex PCR, the TCRdb table keeps only in-frame clones and is missing some. The sample lists about 170,000 clones; roughly nine tenths were seen once. Trimming removed 6 bases from V and 5 bases from J, with 10 bases in between. Germline V gene data show CDR1 as SNHLY and CDR2 as FYNNEI. The CDR3 is 12 amino acids. The V and J genes are TRBV2 and TRBJ1-1, with D possibly being TRBD1 (5 bases). This TCR was sampled from an adult who received the AZD1222 COVID-19 vaccine. Sequences were derived from peripheral blood, sampled 28 days after the second AZD1222 dose. The CDR3 coding sequence is TGTGCCAGCAGCGGGGACGGAACTGAAGCTTTCTTT. It codes for CASSGDGTEAFF.